A single sample is the source of the 24 T cell receptor beta chains below, sequenced in a study of cytotoxic CD8 clonotypes in ibrutinib-treated CLL. The protocol was immunoSEQ multiplex PCR, while the TCRdb copy is restricted to in-frame clones and leaves out a portion. The sample lists about 5,100 clones, 68% occurring once. The sample was PBMCs, taken before ibrutinib treatment. The receptors shown here come from a human donor with chronic lymphocytic leukemia.

This clone was observed a few times. The J gene is TRBJ1-2, the V gene TRBV2; 7 bases agree with TRBD1. The CDR3 is 14 amino acids. Per germline, CDR1 SNHLY and CDR2 FYNNEI. The ends lost 7 bases at V and 5 bases at J; junction bases unmatched: 10. The CDR3 nucleotides are TGTGCCAGCATTTTGCAGGGGGAAGGGTATGGCTACACCTTC. Translated: CASILQGEGYGYTF.

The chain is built from TRBV7-9 and TRBJ1-1; possible D gene TRBD1, 5 bases. Deletions cut 6 bases from V and 1 base from J, with 27 bases between. This CDR3 has 19 amino acids. Germline loops: CDR1 SEHNR, CDR2 FQNEAQ (reference sequence). The CDR3 nucleotides are TGTGCCAGCAGTCTTATGTTTTTTTATGGGGCTTTTGGGAACACTGAAGCTTTCTTT. This gives the protein CASSLMFFYGAFGNTEAFF.

J is TRBJ2-3 and V is TRBV19; either TRBD1 or TRBD2 may supply D (5 bases each). CDR3 length equals 15 residues. Germline CDR1 and CDR2: LNHDA and SQIVND (reference sequence). The germline V and J ends were trimmed by 5 bases and 1 base, with 13 bases remaining between them. This CDR3 reads CASSSRDLRTDTQYF. For the CDR3, the DNA is TGTGCCAGTAGTTCCCGGGACCTTCGCACAGATACGCAGTATTTT.

In this sample, this clone turned up a few times. The gene calls are TRBV5-1 and TRBJ2-5, with 7 positions matching TRBD1. The CDR3 is 14 amino acids. The ends lost 2 bases at V and 2 bases at J; junction bases unmatched: 3. Germline V lookup: CDR1 SGHRS, CDR2 YFSETQ. The CDR3 loop is CASSFPGQQETQYF. The CDR3 nucleotides are TGCGCCAGCAGCTTCCCGGGACAGCAAGAGACCCAGTACTTC.

This clone was observed a few times. V gene TRBV4-1 combines with J gene TRBJ2-1, with TRBD1 matching over 11 bases. CDR3 length: 15 amino acids. CDR1 MGHRA and CDR2 YSYEKL come from the germline V gene. Trimming cost V 4 bases and J 6 bases; bases outside gene matches: 5. CDR3 residues: CASSRGQGAGNEQFF. Here the CDR3 DNA reads TGCGCCAGCAGCCGAGGACAGGGGGCAGGCAATGAGCAGTTCTTC.

The V gene is TRBV5-1, the J gene TRBJ2-5, with D unclear. The germline CDR1 and CDR2 sequences are SGHRS and YFSETQ. Trimming took off 0 bases at V and 2 bases at J, with 5 bases between the two ends. The CDR3 covers 13 residues. CDR3 region: CASSLGLQETQYF. In DNA, the CDR3 is TGCGCCAGCAGCTTGGGACTTCAAGAGACCCAGTACTTC.

The V call is TRBV5-1, the J call TRBJ2-7, with D possibly TRBD1 on 5 matching bases. Per germline, CDR1 SGHRS and CDR2 YFSETQ. Trimming removed 0 bases at V and 4 bases at J, with 8 bases between. This CDR3 has 13 amino acids. The CDR3 reads CASSLVAGYEQYF. DNA of the CDR3: TGCGCCAGCAGCTTGGTGGCAGGGTACGAGCAGTACTTC.

The chain has TRBV12-5 and TRBJ1-1, with D unclear. The CDR3 has 12 residues. Trimming removed 5 bases at V and 5 bases at J, with 9 bases between. Germline V gene data show CDR1 as LGHNT and CDR2 as FRNRAP. CDR3 sequence (DNA): TGTGCTAGTGGTACCCCTGGGACTGAAGCTTTCTTT. Protein: CASGTPGTEAFF.

This chain connects TRBV29-1 to TRBJ1-2; 7 bases are shared with TRBD1. The CDR3 runs to 14 residues. Germline-derived CDR1 and CDR2 are SQVTM and ANQGSEA. Unmatched junction bases numbered 12, after V lost 7 bases and J lost 4 bases. The CDR3 reads CSAKTGATGYGYTF. DNA for the CDR3: TGCAGCGCCAAAACAGGGGCCACAGGCTATGGCTACACCTTC.

This clone appeared a single time. This rearrangement joins TRBV5-1 to TRBJ2-7, with 7 bases identical to TRBD1. This CDR3 contains 14 residues. Trimming cost V 4 bases and J 2 bases; bases outside gene matches: 6. Germline CDR1 and CDR2: SGHRS and YFSETQ. CDR3 residues: CASSLSTGPYEQYF. Here the CDR3 DNA reads TGCGCCAGCAGCCTATCGACAGGGCCCTACGAGCAGTACTTC.

The chain has TRBV6-5 and TRBJ1-4; 7 bases agree with TRBD1. V lost 5 bases, J lost 5 bases, and 5 bases stayed unmatched. Germline assignment: CDR1 MNHEY and CDR2 SVGAGI. CDR3 length equals 14 residues. CDR3 in amino acids: CASSQQGSNEKLFF. The CDR3, as DNA: TGTGCCAGCAGTCAACAGGGGTCGAATGAAAAACTGTTTTTT.

By share, this clone counts as medium-sized (0.01 to 0.1%). The V and J genes are TRBV2 and TRBJ2-2; 7 nucleotides match TRBD2. Germline V gives CDR1 SNHLY, CDR2 FYNNEI. The trim removed 3 bases at V and 0 bases at J, leaving 4 bases unmatched. The CDR3 spans 16 residues. The DNA for the CDR3 is TGTGCCAGCAGTGATCTAGCGGCGCCGAACACCGGGGAGCTGTTTTTT. Its translation: CASSDLAAPNTGELFF.

V is TRBV7-9 and J is TRBJ2-5; perhaps TRBD2 as D (5 bases). Trimming shortened V by 5 bases and J by 5 bases, and 12 bases separated the two germline ends. This CDR3 region has 13 residues. CDR1 SEHNR and CDR2 FQNEAQ come from the germline V gene (reference sequence). The CDR3 DNA follows: TGTGCCAGCAGCCCCCGGGGTGGGGAGACCCAGTACTTC. Translation: CASSPRGGETQYF.

V gene TRBV11-3 combines with J gene TRBJ2-7; D unresolved. This CDR3 contains 14 residues. Per the germline V gene, CDR1 is SGHNT and CDR2 is YENEEA. V dropped 5 bases and J dropped 0 bases, with 11 bases sitting between them. CDR3 DNA sequence: TGTGCCAGCAGCCCCTCTCCCGTCTCCTACGAGCAGTACTTC. Protein sequence: CASSPSPVSYEQYF.

The V gene is TRBV4-3, the J gene TRBJ1-4; unclear D gene. V lost 0 bases to trimming and J lost 1 base, with 6 bases between them. The germline CDR1 and CDR2 sequences are LGHNA and YSLEER. CDR3 size: 15 residues. In DNA, the CDR3 is TGCGCCAGCAGCCAAGACATTAGAACTAATGAAAAACTGTTTTTT. It codes for CASSQDIRTNEKLFF.

This clone has a handful of counts. This sequence joins TRBV5-4 and TRBJ2-1, with D maybe TRBD2 (5 bases). The V end was cut by 0 bases, the J end by 6 bases, with 13 bases between. Germline V gene lookup returns CDR1 SGHNT and CDR2 YYREEE (reference sequence). This CDR3 has 15 residues. CDR3 in DNA: TGTGCCAGCAGCTTGGTGGGAGAAGGGCCCAATGAGCAGTTCTTC. Protein product: CASSLVGEGPNEQFF.

The chain links TRBV4-2 to TRBJ2-6; D is ambiguous. Between the trimmed V and J ends, which lost 1 base and 1 base, there was a span of 11 bases. Germline loops: CDR1 LGHNA, CDR2 YNFKEQ. This CDR3 spans 17 amino acids. This CDR3 is CASSQGDLMSGANVLTF. The CDR3 nucleotides are TGTGCCAGCAGCCAAGGGGATCTGATGTCTGGGGCCAACGTCCTGACTTTC.

Judged by abundance, this clone is large. The chain is built from TRBV27 and TRBJ1-3, with D uncertain. Trimming left V 6 bases short and J 0 bases short, with 3 bases between. The CDR3 runs to 12 residues. Germline V lookup: CDR1 MNHEY, CDR2 SMNVEV (reference sequence). CDR3 in DNA: TGTGCCAGCAGAGACTCTGGAAACACCATATATTTT. This codes for CASRDSGNTIYF.

The chain employs TRBV6-5 and TRBJ1-1; 8 bases are a match to TRBD1. Germline V gene sequence: CDR1 MNHEY, CDR2 SVGAGI. The trim removed 10 bases at V and 4 bases at J, leaving 11 bases unmatched. The CDR3 runs to 14 residues. CDR3 protein: CATEYQGAGTEAFF. The CDR3 DNA reads as TGTGCCACCGAATACCAGGGGGCTGGCACTGAAGCTTTCTTT.

This clone was seen more than once but under ten times. The J gene is TRBJ2-5, the V gene TRBV11-1; D gene unclear. V dropped 3 bases and J dropped 5 bases, with 13 bases sitting between them. CDR3 length: 14 amino acids. The germline gives CDR1 SGHAT, CDR2 FQDESV (reference sequence). CDR3 nucleotide sequence: TGTGCCAGCAGCTTGACCCAGGCCGTGGAGACCCAGTACTTC. Residues: CASSLTQAVETQYF.

The chain employs TRBV25-1 and TRBJ2-3, with TRBD1 matching over 10 bases. CDR1 is MGHDK, CDR2 SYGVNS, per germline. The trim removed 5 bases at V and 2 bases at J, leaving 7 bases unmatched. This CDR3 is built from 16 residues. CDR3 in amino acids: CASSNPGQGPTDTQYF. The CDR3 bases are TGTGCCAGCAGTAACCCGGGACAGGGGCCCACAGATACGCAGTATTTT.

The chain uses TRBV5-6 and TRBJ2-2; D tentatively reads TRBD1 or TRBD2 (6 bases each). The CDR3 consists of 16 residues. Germline values: CDR1 SGHDT, CDR2 YYEEEE. The germline V and J ends were trimmed by 0 bases and 4 bases, with 13 bases remaining between them. The CDR3 region is CASSLGRGLGTGELFF. The CDR3 coding sequence is TGTGCCAGCAGCTTGGGACGGGGGCTTGGCACCGGGGAGCTGTTTTTT.

The chain has TRBV5-1 and TRBJ2-3; D not resolved. Trimming took off 3 bases at V and 2 bases at J, with 1 base between the two ends. CDR1 is SGHRS and CDR2 is YFSETQ in the germline V gene. This CDR3 region has 11 residues. The CDR3 protein is CASSSTDTQYF. The CDR3, as DNA: TGCGCCAGCAGCTCCACAGATACGCAGTATTTT. The full variable domain, completed using reference TRBV5-1 and TRBJ2-3, is KAGVTQTPRYLIKTRGQQVTLSCSPISGHRSVSWYQQTPGQGLQFLFEYFSETQRNKGNFPGRFSGRQFSNSRSEMNVSTLELGDSALYLCASSSTDTQYFGPGTRLTVL.

The chain combines TRBV5-5 with TRBJ1-5, with a possible D match to TRBD1 (5 bases). The CDR3 is 13 residues long. The germline V and J ends were trimmed by 0 bases and 5 bases, with 6 bases remaining between them. Germline CDR1 and CDR2: SGHKS and YYEKEE (reference sequence). CDR3 DNA: TGTGCCAGCAGCTTGGCGACAGATCAGCCCCAGCATTTT. Translation: CASSLATDQPQHF. The full variable domain, completed using reference TRBV5-5 and TRBJ1-5, is DAGVTQSPTHLIKTRGQQVTLRCSPISGHKSVSWYQQVLGQGPQFIFQYYEKEERGRGNFPDRFSARQFPNYSSELNVNALLLGDSALYLCASSLATDQPQHFGDGTRLSIL.